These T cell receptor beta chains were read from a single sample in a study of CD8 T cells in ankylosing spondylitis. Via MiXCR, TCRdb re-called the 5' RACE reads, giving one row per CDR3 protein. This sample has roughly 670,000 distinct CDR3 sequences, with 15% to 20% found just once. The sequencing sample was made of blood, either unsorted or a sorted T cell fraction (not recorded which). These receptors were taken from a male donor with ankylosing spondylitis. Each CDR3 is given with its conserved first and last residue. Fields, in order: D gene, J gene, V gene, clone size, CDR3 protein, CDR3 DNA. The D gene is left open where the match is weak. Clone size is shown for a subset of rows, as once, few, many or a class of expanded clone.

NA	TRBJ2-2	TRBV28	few	CASSFIAEDGELFF	TGTGCCAGCAGTTTCATCGCTGAGGACGGGGAGCTGTTTTTT
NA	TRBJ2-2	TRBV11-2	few	CASSLKVRSGDTGELFF	TGTGCCAGCAGCTTAAAGGTCAGGTCGGGTGACACCGGGGAGCTGTTTTTT
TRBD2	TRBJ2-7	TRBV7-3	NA	CASSLIWREGYEQYF	TGTGCCAGCAGCTTAATCTGGCGGGAGGGATACGAGCAGTACTTC
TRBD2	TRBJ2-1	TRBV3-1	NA	CASSPPRDGRVSYNEQFF	TGTGCCAGCAGCCCGCCACGTGACGGGAGGGTTTCCTACAATGAGCAGTTCTTC
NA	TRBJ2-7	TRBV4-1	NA	CASSQPRGATYEQYF	TGCGCCAGCAGCCAACCTCGGGGGGCAACCTACGAGCAGTACTTC
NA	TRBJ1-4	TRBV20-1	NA	CSASRAGWNEKLFF	TGCAGTGCCAGCAGGGCAGGGTGGAATGAAAAACTGTTTTTT
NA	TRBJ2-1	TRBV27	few	CASSPGPDPGEQFF	TGTGCCAGCAGCCCGGGGCCCGACCCTGGTGAGCAGTTCTTC
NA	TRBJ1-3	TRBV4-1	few	CASSQENGGGNTIYF	TGCGCCAGCAGCCAAGAAAATGGGGGCGGAAACACCATATATTTT
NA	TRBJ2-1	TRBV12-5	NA	CASGVLSGLAPNNEQFF	TGTGCTAGTGGTGTCTTATCGGGGCTAGCGCCGAACAATGAGCAGTTCTTC
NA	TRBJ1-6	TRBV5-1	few	CASSPAGVMENSPLHF	TGCGCCAGCAGTCCCGCGGGGGTGATGGAAAATTCACCCCTCCACTTT
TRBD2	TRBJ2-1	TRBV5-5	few	CASSFSLAGRGLDNEQFF	TGTGCCAGCAGCTTCTCCCTAGCGGGTCGCGGTCTGGACAATGAGCAGTTCTTC
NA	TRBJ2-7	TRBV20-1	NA	CSATPSDSPRNEQYF	TGCAGTGCAACCCCTTCGGACAGTCCGCGGAATGAGCAGTACTTC
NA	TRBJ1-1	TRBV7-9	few	CASSLVGGVDTEAFF	TGTGCCAGCAGCTTAGTTGGTGGGGTTGACACTGAAGCTTTCTTT
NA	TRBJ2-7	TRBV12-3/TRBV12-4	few	CASSFEPSYEQYF	TGTGCCAGCAGTTTTGAGCCTTCCTACGAGCAGTACTTC
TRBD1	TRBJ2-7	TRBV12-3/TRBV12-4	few	CASSLDRDREQYF	TGTGCCAGCAGTCTGGACAGGGACCGCGAGCAGTACTTC
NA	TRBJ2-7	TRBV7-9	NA	CASSQQGLAEQYF	TGTGCCAGCAGTCAACAGGGTTTAGCCGAGCAGTACTTC
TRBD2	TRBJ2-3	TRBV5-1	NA	CASSLRGGLAGGSSTDTQYF	TGCGCCAGCAGCTTGCGAGGTGGACTAGCGGGAGGCTCTAGCACAGATACGCAGTATTTT
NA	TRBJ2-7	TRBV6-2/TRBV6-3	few	CASGPWGSLYEQYF	TGTGCCAGCGGCCCCTGGGGCAGTCTCTACGAGCAGTACTTC
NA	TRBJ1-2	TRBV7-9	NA	CASSLPGTYYGYTF	TGTGCCAGCAGCTTGCCCGGGACCTACTATGGCTACACCTTC
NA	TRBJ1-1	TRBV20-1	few	CSASERGPEAFF	TGCAGTGCTAGTGAACGGGGCCCTGAAGCTTTCTTT
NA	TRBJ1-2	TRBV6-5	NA	CASSYGQYEGYTF	TGTGCCAGCAGTTACGGACAGTATGAGGGCTACACCTTC
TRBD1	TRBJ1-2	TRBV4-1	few	CASSQGTGLGYTF	TGCGCCAGCAGCCAAGGGACAGGGCTTGGCTACACCTTC
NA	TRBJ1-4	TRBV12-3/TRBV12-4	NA	CASTTHTQASGEKLFF	TGTGCCAGCACCACTCACACACAGGCGTCAGGTGAAAAACTGTTTTTT
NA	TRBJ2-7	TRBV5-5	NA	CASSGDSTGLHYEQYF	TGTGCCAGCAGCGGGGACTCGACGGGGCTCCACTACGAGCAGTACTTC
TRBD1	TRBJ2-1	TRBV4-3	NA	CASSQEGGRGTYNEQFF	TGCGCCAGCAGCCAAGAAGGGGGCAGGGGGACCTACAATGAGCAGTTCTTC
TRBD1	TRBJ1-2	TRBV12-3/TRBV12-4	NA	CASRLTGGTGYTF	TGTGCCAGCCGATTAACAGGGGGCACTGGCTACACCTTC
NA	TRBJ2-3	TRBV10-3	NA	CAVSGEGPTDTQYF	TGTGCCGTCTCAGGAGAGGGTCCGACAGATACGCAGTATTTT
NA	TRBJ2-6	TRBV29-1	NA	CSVGGRGPGANVLTF	TGCAGCGTAGGTGGCCGGGGTCCCGGGGCCAACGTCCTGACTTTC
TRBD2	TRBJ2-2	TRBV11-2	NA	CASRPGLAEYTGELFF	TGTGCCAGCAGACCGGGACTAGCGGAATACACCGGGGAGCTGTTTTTT
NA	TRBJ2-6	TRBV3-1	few	CASSRISGANVLTF	TGTGCCAGCAGCCGAATCTCTGGGGCCAACGTCCTGACTTTC
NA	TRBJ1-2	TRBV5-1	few	CASSLTQGEDYGYTF	TGCGCCAGCAGCCTGACTCAGGGTGAGGACTATGGCTACACCTTC
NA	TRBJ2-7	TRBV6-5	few	CASSYSNRLDSPYEQYF	TGTGCCAGCAGTTACTCGAATCGGCTGGACAGCCCGTACGAGCAGTACTTC
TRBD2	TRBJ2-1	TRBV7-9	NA	CASSLTGLAGSEQFF	TGTGCCAGCAGCCTCACCGGACTAGCCGGGAGTGAGCAGTTCTTC
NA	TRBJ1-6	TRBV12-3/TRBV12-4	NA	CASSPNRESYNSPLHF	TGTGCCAGCAGCCCGAACAGGGAATCCTATAATTCACCCCTCCACTTT
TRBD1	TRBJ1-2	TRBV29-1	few	CSVPGSGTDGTDYGYTF	TGCAGCGTTCCGGGATCAGGGACAGATGGGACCGACTATGGCTACACCTTC
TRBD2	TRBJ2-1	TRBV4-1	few	CASSQDTSGYNEQFF	TGCGCCAGCAGCCAAGATACTAGCGGATACAATGAGCAGTTCTTC
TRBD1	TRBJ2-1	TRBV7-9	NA	CASTPAGWDRYNEQFF	TGTGCCAGCACGCCGGCGGGGTGGGACAGGTACAATGAGCAGTTCTTC
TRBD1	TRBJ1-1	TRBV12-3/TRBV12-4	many	CASKFRYRGVGFSNTEAFF	TGTGCCAGCAAATTCCGATACAGGGGCGTGGGATTCTCGAACACTGAAGCTTTCTTT